This T cell receptor (beta chain) was found in a study of cytomegalovirus exposure and HLA in healthy donors. This clone was counted between two and nine times. The V gene's germline CDR1 is LGHNA and CDR2 YSLEER. This CDR3 contains 14 residues. Trimming shortened V by 5 bases and J by 10 bases, and 17 bases separated the two germline ends. Primers: 60 Vbeta forward and 13 Jbeta reverse. The repertoire was sequenced with immunoSEQ multiplex PCR; TCRdb's copy has only in-frame clones and lacks some. This repertoire shows tens of thousands of clones, about 81% found once; its top ten account for 6.8%. Material: PBMCs. This clonotype was sampled from a man aged 30-40 years in good health and CMV-seropositive. The rearrangement links TRBV4-3 to TRBJ1-4; D uncertain. The CDR3 nucleotides are TGCGCCAGCAGCTCCGACATGAACATGAGAAAACTGTTTTTT. Its protein product is CASSSDMNMRKLFF.